This record looks at one TCR beta chain sequence and its context. Its antigen is still unknown. The CDR3 contains 18 residues. CDR1 KGHDR and CDR2 SFDVKD come from the germline V gene. The trim removed 3 bases at V and 15 bases at J, leaving 18 bases unmatched. This entry comes from a study of persistence of HIV-infected CD4 T cells. General observations from the study: The rare CMV-responding cells with HIV-1 proviruses were not separately TCR-sequenced.

Overlapping HIV-1 Gag 15-mer peptides at 1 ug per peptide per mL were used. Sorting of responding CD4+ T cells relied on upregulated CD40 ligand together with CD69. Donors were HIV-1-infected adults who began suppressive ART during chronic infection. Sequencing used immunoSEQ version 4 in survey mode. Template was genomic DNA at 10 ng/uL, with up to roughly 1 ug used per sample. TCRdb keeps only in-frame clones here, not all; method: immunoSEQ multiplex PCR. The sample has tens of thousands of clones, approximately 74% seen once. This rearrangement joins TRBV24-1 to TRBJ2-1; 14 bases are shared with TRBD2. The clonotype comes from an adult man with HIV who was CMV-seropositive. The sample here was CD4+ T cells sorted from PBMCs after 18-hour stimulation, taken from a patient who received antiretroviral therapy. CDR3 coding DNA: TGTGCCACCAGTGATCCGACTAGCGGGGGGGCCAGTCGGGTTCGGCTGTTCTTC. It is translated as CATSDPTSGGASRVRLFF.